This T cell receptor (beta chain) was recovered during a study of blood T cell repertoires in COVID-19. The junction had 5 bases not matched to a gene; V was cut back by 4 bases and J by 4 bases. CDR1 and CDR2 (germline): LGHDT, YNNKEL (reference sequence). The CDR3 length is 15 residues. Per the authors' pipeline: Amplification of reference gene primers was used by the study to estimate nucleated cell counts. Profiling relied on immunoSEQ multiplex PCR, and the TCRdb table lists in-frame clones only, not all of them. The V and J calls and clone size are taken from that table; D and trimming were inferred from the DNA. The sample records some 110,000 clones, about nine tenths being singletons.

The rearrangement joins TRBV3-1 (or the pseudogene TRBV3-2) to TRBJ1-3, with TRBD1 identical over 9 bases. Sequenced: peripheral blood. This sequence was found in a human donor in a cohort sampled during active COVID-19. In DNA, the CDR3 is TGTGCCAGCAGCCCAGGGACAGGGCACGGAAACACCATATATTTT. Encoded protein: CASSPGTGHGNTIYF.